This entry features one T cell receptor (beta chain) sequence. Its antigen is as yet unknown. The junction had 8 bases not matched to a gene; V was cut back by 10 bases and J by 6 bases. CDR1 is LNHDA and CDR2 is SQIVND in the germline V gene (reference sequence). CDR3 size: 14 residues. This record belongs to a study of monozygotic twins with cystic fibrosis. Study-level information: Libraries were built from three micrograms of fragmented DNA using roughly 15 PCR cycles.

Points from the study as a whole: Monozygotic CF twins shared more identical nucleotide clonotypes than unrelated patients. Clonality was generally low (median about 0.0097), higher in the most severe patients. In 13 of 16 pairs, V gene usage was closest to the co-twin's.

TCRdb keeps only in-frame clones here, not all; method: immunoSEQ multiplex PCR. The data hold over 30,000 clones, with 85% to 95% observed a single time. This TCR came from a boy between 2 and 10 years old with cystic fibrosis. The chain joins TRBV19 to TRBJ2-3; TRBD2 matches 12 bases. Sequencing was carried out using blood. DNA of the CDR3: TGTGCCACCTGCCTAGCGGGGGGGCCGGATACGCAGTATTTT. Its translation is CATCLAGGPDTQYF.